The 24 T cell receptor beta chains below come from one sample, sequenced in a study of blood T cell repertoires in COVID-19. The method was immunoSEQ multiplex PCR; TCRdb's version includes in-frame clones alone and lacks a portion of them. The sample yields about 130,000 clones, about 85% seen once. What was sequenced was peripheral blood. The receptors here all came from a woman aged 70-85 years with COVID-19, enrolled during active disease.

The chain joins TRBV5-1 to TRBJ2-3; 9 bases are a match to TRBD2. This CDR3 is 16 amino acids long. The J segment lost 6 bases and the V segment lost 0 bases, leaving 8 bases of the junction unmatched. The V gene's germline CDR1 is SGHRS and CDR2 YFSETQ. The CDR3 DNA reads as TGCGCCAGCAGCTTGGAGGGGCGGGGGGGCCTCGATACGCAGTATTTT. This codes for CASSLEGRGGLDTQYF.

The CDR3 reads CASSTDWDRSYEQYF. As DNA, the CDR3 is TGTGCCAGCAGCACGGATTGGGACAGGTCCTACGAGCAGTACTTC. This rearrangement joins TRBV7-2 to TRBJ2-7; 8 bases line up with TRBD1. The CDR3 totals 15 residues. Per the germline V gene, CDR1 is SGHTA and CDR2 is FQGNSA. J lost 1 base, V lost 5 bases, and 7 bases had no gene match.

The chain links TRBV7-2 to TRBJ2-2, with a tentative D call TRBD1 (6 bases). Trimming removed 0 bases at V and 3 bases at J, with 11 bases between. CDR1 and CDR2 from the germline V gene are SGHTA and FQGNSA. The CDR3 loop spans 16 amino acids. The CDR3 sequence is CASSLAGQGYTGELFF. CDR3 in DNA: TGTGCCAGCAGCTTAGCAGGGCAGGGGTACACCGGGGAGCTGTTTTTT.

A single count supports this clone. The chain is built from TRBV19 and TRBJ1-5; perhaps TRBD1 as D (5 bases). Germline values: CDR1 LNHDA, CDR2 SQIVND (reference sequence). This CDR3 comprises 15 residues. Trimming took 6 bases from V and 2 from J, leaving 14 bases between them. In DNA form, the CDR3 reads TGTGCCAGTAGCCTGGGGGACTACGGCAATCAGCCCCAGCATTTT. It is translated as CASSLGDYGNQPQHF.

This chain links TRBV29-1 with TRBJ2-3; D possibly corresponds to TRBD1 (6 bases). Germline V gene lookup returns CDR1 SQVTM and CDR2 ANQGSEA. The V and J ends lost 4 bases and 6 bases respectively, with 11 bases between them. There are 12 residues in the CDR3. This chain's CDR3 is CSVVPGVDTQYF. CDR3 sequence (DNA): TGCAGCGTTGTCCCAGGGGTCGATACGCAGTATTTT.

A note on this clone: A junction end diverges from the germline sequence, so it may reflect a read error. CDR3 bases: TGTGCCAGCAGCTCACTCTGGGGAGCAAAAGAGGTCTTC. Its translation is CASSSLWGAKEVF. This chain connects TRBV7-9 to TRBJ1-2; D gene unclear. The CDR3 is 13 residues long. CDR1 and CDR2 (germline): SEHNR, FQNEAQ (reference sequence).

The chain carries TRBV7-9 and TRBJ2-2; 7 bases map to TRBD2. The CDR3 is made up of 16 amino acids. J was trimmed by 2 bases and V by 1 base; bases with no gene match: 4. Germline CDR1 SEHNR, CDR2 FQNEAQ (reference sequence). The CDR3 is CASSLVGGANTGELFF. DNA for the CDR3: TGTGCCAGCAGCTTAGTGGGAGGGGCAAACACCGGGGAGCTGTTTTTT. Looking up the rest from reference TRBV7-9 and TRBJ2-2 gives the full variable domain: DTGVSQNPRHKITKRGQNVTFRCDPISEHNRLYWYRQTLGQGPEFLTYFQNEAQLEKSRLLSDRFSAERPKGSFSTLEIQRTEQGDSAMYLCASSLVGGANTGELFFGEGSRLTVL.

The rearrangement uses TRBV2 and TRBJ2-3; TRBD1 agrees at 8 bases. V lost 3 bases to trimming and J lost 4 bases; unmatched junction nucleotides: 15. CDR1 is SNHLY, CDR2 FYNNEI, per germline. CDR3 length: 18 residues. CDR3 DNA: TGTGCCAGCAGTGATTCTATGGACGGACAGGGTTGGTCAGATACGCAGTATTTT. This codes for CASSDSMDGQGWSDTQYF.

The chain uses TRBV6-4 and TRBJ1-2; D possibly corresponds to TRBD1 (5 bases). This CDR3 has 13 amino acids. CDR1 is MRHNA and CDR2 is SNTAGT in the germline V gene. The germline V and J ends were trimmed by 4 bases and 2 bases, with 8 bases remaining between them. CDR3 nucleotides: TGTGCCAGCAGTGGGTCAGGGAACTATGGCTACACCTTC. Amino acids: CASSGSGNYGYTF.

This clone has more than one count but fewer than ten. The chain uses TRBV30 and TRBJ1-1, with 8 bases identical to TRBD1. J gave up 5 bases and V 4 bases, and 9 bases lay outside the gene matches. Germline CDR1 is GTSNPN and CDR2 is SVGIG (reference sequence). The length of the CDR3 is 14 residues. CDR3 sequence reads: CAWNAGGAVTEAFF. The CDR3 DNA reads TGTGCCTGGAATGCAGGGGGCGCGGTTACTGAAGCTTTCTTT.

J is TRBJ2-7 and V is TRBV28; tentatively, D is TRBD1 (6 bases). Germline assignment: CDR1 MDHEN and CDR2 SYDVKM. Deletions cut 3 bases from V and 5 bases from J, with 17 bases between. This CDR3 is 15 amino acids long. CDR3 region: CASSLETGSLNEQYF. The CDR3 DNA sequence: TGTGCCAGCAGTTTGGAGACAGGTTCCCTAAACGAGCAGTACTTC.

CDR3 in DNA: TGTGCCAGCAGCCTGCGCGGGGGGACTTCCTACAATGAGCAGTTCTTC. Translated: CASSLRGGTSYNEQFF. The chain couples TRBV3-1 (or the pseudogene TRBV3-2) to TRBJ2-1; 8 nucleotides align to TRBD2. CDR1 and CDR2 (germline): LGHDT, YNNKEL (reference sequence). The CDR3 consists of 16 residues. The V segment lost 4 bases and the J segment 1 base; nucleotides outside the gene matches: 6.

This chain links TRBV2 with TRBJ2-1; 8 bases are shared with TRBD1. This CDR3 region has 14 residues. Germline V lookup: CDR1 SNHLY, CDR2 FYNNEI. V lost 4 bases and J lost 6; bases outside the gene matches: 5. This chain's CDR3 is CASSGTGRANEQFF. In DNA, the CDR3 is TGTGCCAGCAGTGGGACAGGGAGAGCCAATGAGCAGTTCTTC. Combining the CDR3 with reference TRBV2 and TRBJ2-1 gives the whole variable domain EPEVTQTPSHQVTQMGQEVILRCVPISNHLYFYWYRQILGQKVEFLVSFYNNEISEKSEIFDDQFSVERPDGSNFTLKIRSTKLEDSAMYFCASSGTGRANEQFFGPGTRLTVL.

The chain carries TRBV20-1 and TRBJ1-2, with D maybe TRBD1 (5 bases). Trimming removed 6 bases at V and 3 bases at J, with 8 bases between. This CDR3 comprises 11 residues. Germline CDR1 DFQATT, CDR2 SNEGSKA (reference sequence). The CDR3 region has the DNA TGCAGTGCCCCGACAGACTATGGCTACACCTTC. Protein sequence: CSAPTDYGYTF.

The V gene is TRBV5-8, the J gene TRBJ2-7; possible D gene TRBD1, 5 bases. Trimming removed 4 bases from V and 2 bases from J, with 10 bases in between. Looked up from germline, CDR1 is SGHTS and CDR2 is YDEGEE. The CDR3 is 13 amino acids. The CDR3: CASSPGHAYEQYF. The CDR3, as DNA: TGTGCCAGCAGCCCAGGACATGCCTACGAGCAGTACTTC.

This clone was observed a few times. J is TRBJ1-3 and V is TRBV30; maybe TRBD1 (6 bases). CDR1 GTSNPN and CDR2 SVGIG come from the germline V gene (reference sequence). Between the trimmed V and J ends, which lost 5 bases and 0 bases, there was a span of 11 bases. This CDR3 comprises 14 residues. The CDR3 DNA sequence: TGTGCCTGGGTGACAGGCCGCTCTGGAAACACCATATATTTT. Translated, it gives CAWVTGRSGNTIYF.

J is TRBJ1-5 and V is TRBV6-5; 8 bases align to TRBD1. The CDR3 has 14 amino acids. J gave up 6 bases and V 8 bases, and 9 bases lay outside the gene matches. Per germline, CDR1 MNHEY and CDR2 SVGAGI. The CDR3 loop reads CASRGQGAFQPQHF. In DNA form, the CDR3 reads TGTGCCAGCCGGGGGCAGGGGGCCTTTCAGCCCCAGCATTTT.

The sample holds a few counts of this clone. The rearrangement uses TRBV28 and TRBJ1-5; D not resolved. Per the germline V gene, CDR1 is MDHEN and CDR2 is SYDVKM. V was shortened by 2 bases and J by 8 bases, with 13 bases between the two germline ends. This CDR3 has 14 amino acids. The CDR3: CASSLHQGLKPQHF. Written as DNA, the CDR3 is TGTGCCAGCAGTTTACACCAAGGACTGAAGCCCCAGCATTTT.

This clone was found once. The chain combines TRBV30 with TRBJ2-5, with D hard to call. The CDR3 has 11 residues. Germline CDR1 GTSNPN, CDR2 SVGIG (reference sequence). Trimming stripped 5 bases from V and 5 bases from J, with 9 bases between. For the CDR3, the DNA is TGTGCCTGGGCGTCCGAGGAGACCCAGTACTTC. Its protein product is CAWASEETQYF.

CDR3: CASSLPPRGANVLTF. CDR3 in DNA: TGCGCCAGCAGCCTCCCCCCGCGGGGGGCCAACGTCCTGACTTTC. This chain links TRBV4-1 with TRBJ2-6; no definite D call. Germline CDR1 reads MGHRA; CDR2 reads YSYEKL. V was shortened by 4 bases and J by 4 bases, with 11 bases between the two germline ends. This CDR3 has 15 amino acids.

This rearrangement joins TRBV5-1 to TRBJ1-5, with D possibly TRBD1 on 6 matching bases. The CDR3 is 15 residues long. Germline V gene sequence: CDR1 SGHRS, CDR2 YFSETQ. Between the trimmed V and J ends, which lost 0 bases and 6 bases, there was a span of 13 bases. The CDR3 DNA sequence: TGCGCCAGCAGCTTGGAGGGCAGGGGTGCTCAGCCCCAGCATTTT. Translated: CASSLEGRGAQPQHF.

The genes are TRBV5-1 and TRBJ2-6; TRBD2 agrees at 13 bases. CDR1 and CDR2 (germline): SGHRS, YFSETQ. The CDR3 has 16 residues. The J segment lost 5 bases and the V segment lost 6 bases, leaving 5 bases of the junction unmatched. The DNA of the CDR3 is TGCGCCAGCAAAACTAGCGGGGGGGCCTGGGCCAACGTCCTGACTTTC. Amino acid sequence: CASKTSGGAWANVLTF.

This clone has more than one count but fewer than ten. As DNA, the CDR3 is TGTGCCAGTAGTATGGGGGACAGATTGAACACTGAAGCTTTCTTT. Protein sequence: CASSMGDRLNTEAFF. J is TRBJ1-1 and V is TRBV19; 7 bases line up with TRBD1. Germline V lookup: CDR1 LNHDA, CDR2 SQIVND (reference sequence). This CDR3 contains 15 residues. The V and J ends lost 3 bases and 0 bases, in that order; junction bases with no gene match: 4.

This chain connects TRBV4-1 to TRBJ1-2; D gene ambiguous. The ends were cut back, 5 bases at V and 6 bases at J, with 16 bases in the middle. The V gene's germline CDR1 is MGHRA and CDR2 YSYEKL. The CDR3 has 14 residues. CDR3: CASSGRGSVNGYTF. CDR3 nucleotide sequence: TGCGCCAGCAGCGGTCGCGGATCCGTTAATGGCTACACCTTC.